These T cell receptor beta chains were read from a single sample in a study of cytomegalovirus exposure and HLA in healthy donors. Clones were read by immunoSEQ multiplex PCR, and TCRdb kept only the in-frame ones, dropping some. The sample contains about 54,000 clones, 82% of which appear only once. Sequencing was performed on PBMCs. The receptors stem from a woman aged 18 to 35 in good health and CMV-seronegative. The CDR3 runs from the conserved cysteine through the conserved F or W. The order of the fields is clone size, D gene, J gene, V gene, CDR3 DNA, CDR3 protein. The D gene is left open where the match is weak. Rows give clone size only sometimes, using once, few, many, or a class for an expanded clone.

abundance: -; d_gene: -; j_gene: TRBJ1-2; v_gene: TRBV4-1; CDR3nt: TGCGCCAGCAGCCGACCCGACGGGGACTATGGCTACACCTTC; CDR3aa: CASSRPDGDYGYTF
abundance: -; d_gene: -; j_gene: TRBJ1-2; v_gene: TRBV7-3; CDR3nt: TGTGCCAGCAGCCAGGGAGGGGTCGAGGGCTACACCTTC; CDR3aa: CASSQGGVEGYTF
abundance: -; d_gene: -; j_gene: TRBJ1-1; v_gene: TRBV30; CDR3nt: TGTGCCTTCACCCTTCGGGGGTATGGCACTGAAGCTTTCTTT; CDR3aa: CAFTLRGYGTEAFF
abundance: -; d_gene: TRBD2; j_gene: TRBJ2-1; v_gene: TRBV6-6; CDR3nt: TGTGCCAGCAGCAATAGCGGGAGTTACAATGAGCAGTTCTTC; CDR3aa: CASSNSGSYNEQFF
abundance: -; d_gene: TRBD1; j_gene: TRBJ1-5; v_gene: TRBV27; CDR3nt: TGTGCCAGCAGTCAGGACAGGGATGGCAATCAGCCCCAGCATTTT; CDR3aa: CASSQDRDGNQPQHF
abundance: -; d_gene: -; j_gene: TRBJ2-7; v_gene: TRBV6-1; CDR3nt: TGTGCCAGCAGTGAAGGGCCCGCGGGCACCTACGAGCAGTACTTC; CDR3aa: CASSEGPAGTYEQYF
abundance: medium-sized; d_gene: TRBD1; j_gene: TRBJ1-5; v_gene: TRBV28; CDR3nt: TGTGCCAGCAGTTCCTCACCCGACAGGGGGAGCAATCAGCCCCAGCATTTT; CDR3aa: CASSSSPDRGSNQPQHF
abundance: -; d_gene: -; j_gene: TRBJ1-1; v_gene: TRBV25-1; CDR3nt: TGTGCCAGCAGTCCAGGCACAGGGAACACTGAAGCTTTCTTT; CDR3aa: CASSPGTGNTEAFF
abundance: -; d_gene: -; j_gene: TRBJ1-1; v_gene: TRBV9; CDR3nt: TGTGCCAGCAGCGTAGTGGCGACAAGTATGAACACTGAAGCTTTCTTT; CDR3aa: CASSVVATSMNTEAFF
abundance: -; d_gene: -; j_gene: TRBJ1-5; v_gene: TRBV30; CDR3nt: TGTGCCTGGAGTGCCCTAGGGCGGGGTGTGAGGGGTCAGCCCCAGCATTTT; CDR3aa: CAWSALGRGVRGQPQHF
abundance: once; d_gene: -; j_gene: TRBJ2-5; v_gene: TRBV28; CDR3nt: TGTGCCAGCGGGGACTTTCGGGAGACCCAGTACTTC; CDR3aa: CASGDFRETQYF
abundance: -; d_gene: -; j_gene: TRBJ2-6; v_gene: TRBV30; CDR3nt: TGTGCCTGGAGTCCCCCCTTTAGCTCTGGGGCCAACGTCCTGACTTTC; CDR3aa: CAWSPPFSSGANVLTF
abundance: -; d_gene: -; j_gene: TRBJ2-1; v_gene: TRBV7-3; CDR3nt: TGTGCCAGCAGCTTATGGGGGGAAAGCTCCTACAATGAGCAGTTCTTC; CDR3aa: CASSLWGESSYNEQFF
abundance: -; d_gene: TRBD2; j_gene: TRBJ2-2; v_gene: TRBV28; CDR3nt: TGTGCCAGCAGCCAGGCGGGAGAAAACGGGGAGCTGTTTTTT; CDR3aa: CASSQAGENGELFF
abundance: -; d_gene: -; j_gene: TRBJ2-2; v_gene: TRBV15; CDR3nt: TGTGCCACCAGCAGGGGGGGGGCAAACACCGGGGAGCTGTTTTTT; CDR3aa: CATSRGGANTGELFF
abundance: -; d_gene: -; j_gene: TRBJ2-3; v_gene: TRBV9; CDR3nt: TGTGCCAGCAGCGTAGGACAGGTATTCTCTAGCACAGATACGCAGTATTTT; CDR3aa: CASSVGQVFSSTDTQYF
abundance: -; d_gene: -; j_gene: TRBJ1-1; v_gene: TRBV4-1; CDR3nt: TGCGCCAGCAGCCAAGGCCCGGGACAAACGAACACTGAAGCTTTCTTT; CDR3aa: CASSQGPGQTNTEAFF
abundance: -; d_gene: TRBD1; j_gene: TRBJ1-6; v_gene: TRBV25-1; CDR3nt: TGTGCCAGCAGACAGGGGATGAATTCACCCCTCCACTTT; CDR3aa: CASRQGMNSPLHF
abundance: few; d_gene: TRBD1; j_gene: TRBJ2-2; v_gene: TRBV10-3; CDR3nt: TGTGCCATCAAGCCGACAGGGCGCGGGGAGCTGTTTTTT; CDR3aa: CAIKPTGRGELFF
abundance: -; d_gene: TRBD1; j_gene: TRBJ1-1; v_gene: TRBV19; CDR3nt: TGTGCCAGTAGTATTGGACAGGGGGTGAACACTGAAGCTTTCTTT; CDR3aa: CASSIGQGVNTEAFF
abundance: -; d_gene: -; j_gene: TRBJ2-7; v_gene: TRBV5-1; CDR3nt: TGCGCCAGCAGCCTGAGGAGCTCCTACGAGCAGTACTTC; CDR3aa: CASSLRSSYEQYF
abundance: -; d_gene: TRBD1; j_gene: TRBJ2-7; v_gene: TRBV4-2; CDR3nt: TGTGCCAGCAGCCAAGGGACAGGGGAAAGTTACGAGCAGTACTTC; CDR3aa: CASSQGTGESYEQYF
abundance: -; d_gene: TRBD1; j_gene: TRBJ2-3; v_gene: TRBV30; CDR3nt: TGTGCCTGGAGTATGACAGGGACCGAAGATACGCAGTATTTT; CDR3aa: CAWSMTGTEDTQYF
abundance: few; d_gene: TRBD2; j_gene: TRBJ2-1; v_gene: TRBV6-4; CDR3nt: TGTGCCAGCAGCCCGGGAGCGGGAGTAGTAAATGAGCAGTTCTTC; CDR3aa: CASSPGAGVVNEQFF
abundance: -; d_gene: -; j_gene: TRBJ1-6; v_gene: TRBV11-2; CDR3nt: TGTGCCAGCAGTCTTAACAGTAATTCACCCCTCCACTTT; CDR3aa: CASSLNSNSPLHF
abundance: -; d_gene: -; j_gene: TRBJ1-5; v_gene: TRBV21-1; CDR3nt: TGTGCCAGCAGCAAAGCCCTTTTAAGCAATCAGCCCCAGCATTTT; CDR3aa: CASSKALLSNQPQHF
abundance: -; d_gene: -; j_gene: TRBJ2-7; v_gene: TRBV4-2; CDR3nt: TGTGCCAGCAGCCTCATACAAGGGGTCTACGAGCAGTACTTC; CDR3aa: CASSLIQGVYEQYF
abundance: -; d_gene: TRBD1; j_gene: TRBJ2-7; v_gene: TRBV20-1; CDR3nt: TGCAGTGCGCCCAGGGGGTACGAGCAGTACTTC; CDR3aa: CSAPRGYEQYF
abundance: -; d_gene: -; j_gene: TRBJ1-3; v_gene: TRBV5-1; CDR3nt: TGCGCCAGCAGCTCGACAGGTTCTGGAAACACCATATATTTT; CDR3aa: CASSSTGSGNTIYF
abundance: -; d_gene: -; j_gene: TRBJ2-5; v_gene: TRBV7-9; CDR3nt: TGTGCCAGCACGTCGTTACAAGAGACCCAGTACTTC; CDR3aa: CASTSLQETQYF
abundance: -; d_gene: -; j_gene: TRBJ1-5; v_gene: TRBV27; CDR3nt: TGTGCCAGCAGAAAAAACAGAAACCTTAGCAATCAGCCCCAGCATTTT; CDR3aa: CASRKNRNLSNQPQHF
abundance: -; d_gene: -; j_gene: TRBJ1-1; v_gene: TRBV30; CDR3nt: TGTGCCTGCAGGCCGAACACTGAAGCTTTCTTT; CDR3aa: CACRPNTEAFF
abundance: few; d_gene: -; j_gene: TRBJ2-3; v_gene: TRBV6-4; CDR3nt: TGTGCCAGCAGTGACGATCCCCAGGCTACAGATACGCAGTATTTT; CDR3aa: CASSDDPQATDTQYF
abundance: -; d_gene: TRBD1; j_gene: TRBJ1-4; v_gene: TRBV5-1; CDR3nt: TGCGCCAGCAGGGACAGGGAAAGGGATGATAAACTGTTTTTT; CDR3aa: CASRDRERDDKLFF
abundance: -; d_gene: TRBD2; j_gene: TRBJ2-3; v_gene: TRBV5-1; CDR3nt: TGCGCCAGCAGCAGTCAGGGACTAGCGGGAGCAGATACGCAGTATTTT; CDR3aa: CASSSQGLAGADTQYF
abundance: -; d_gene: -; j_gene: TRBJ2-1; v_gene: TRBV13; CDR3nt: TGTGCCAGCAGCCCGCCCGGTGGCGGGCAAGTTGAGCAGTTCTTC; CDR3aa: CASSPPGGGQVEQFF
abundance: -; d_gene: -; j_gene: TRBJ1-1; v_gene: TRBV28; CDR3nt: TGTGCCAGCATCAGCGGGACACTGAACACTGAAGCTTTCTTT; CDR3aa: CASISGTLNTEAFF
abundance: -; d_gene: TRBD2; j_gene: TRBJ2-3; v_gene: TRBV5-1; CDR3nt: TGCGCCAGCAGCTTGAATGCGGGAGCGGCAGATACGCAGTATTTT; CDR3aa: CASSLNAGAADTQYF
abundance: -; d_gene: TRBD1; j_gene: TRBJ1-2; v_gene: TRBV5-8; CDR3nt: TGTGCCAGCAGCTTGGTACAGGGGAGGAAAGCTAACTATGGCTACACCTTC; CDR3aa: CASSLVQGRKANYGYTF
abundance: -; d_gene: TRBD2; j_gene: TRBJ2-5; v_gene: TRBV9; CDR3nt: TGTGCCAGCAGCGGTCCTCTCCCGGGACTACCCCAAGAGACCCAGTACTTC; CDR3aa: CASSGPLPGLPQETQYF
abundance: once; d_gene: TRBD1; j_gene: TRBJ2-5; v_gene: TRBV11-2; CDR3nt: TGTGCCAGCAGCTTCGACAGGGGAATAGAGACCCAGTACTTC; CDR3aa: CASSFDRGIETQYF
abundance: once; d_gene: TRBD2; j_gene: TRBJ2-3; v_gene: TRBV27; CDR3nt: TGTGCCAGCAGCCTGGGACTAGCGGTAGGCACAGATACGCAGTATTTT; CDR3aa: CASSLGLAVGTDTQYF
abundance: -; d_gene: -; j_gene: TRBJ1-1; v_gene: TRBV10-3; CDR3nt: TGTGCCATCAGTGACAATACTCGGAACACTGAAGCTTTCTTT; CDR3aa: CAISDNTRNTEAFF
abundance: -; d_gene: TRBD2; j_gene: TRBJ2-7; v_gene: TRBV2; CDR3nt: TGTGCCAGCAAGGAACGGGAGGGCCTTGAGCAGTACTTC; CDR3aa: CASKEREGLEQYF
abundance: -; d_gene: -; j_gene: TRBJ1-1; v_gene: TRBV7-2; CDR3nt: TGTGCCAGCAGCTTAGCGCAGCGGGTTGTGACTGAAGCTTTCTTT; CDR3aa: CASSLAQRVVTEAFF
abundance: -; d_gene: TRBD1; j_gene: TRBJ1-1; v_gene: TRBV7-9; CDR3nt: TGTGCCAGCAGCTTTTCAGGACAGGGGGCAATGAACACTGAAGCTTTCTTT; CDR3aa: CASSFSGQGAMNTEAFF
abundance: -; d_gene: TRBD1; j_gene: TRBJ1-4; v_gene: TRBV10-3; CDR3nt: TGTGCCATCAGTGAGTCGATGACAGGGGGGTATGAAAAACTGTTTTTT; CDR3aa: CAISESMTGGYEKLFF
abundance: -; d_gene: TRBD1; j_gene: TRBJ1-2; v_gene: TRBV6-6; CDR3nt: TGTGCCAGCAGTTCGACAGGGGGCGGGGGTGGCTACACCTTC; CDR3aa: CASSSTGGGGGYTF
abundance: -; d_gene: TRBD2; j_gene: TRBJ2-3; v_gene: TRBV5-1; CDR3nt: TGCGCCAGCACGACTAGCGGGAGCACAGATACGCAGTATTTT; CDR3aa: CASTTSGSTDTQYF
abundance: -; d_gene: -; j_gene: TRBJ2-2; v_gene: TRBV5-5; CDR3nt: TGTGCCAGCAGCTTGTTCGGGGTGACCGCGAACACCGGGGAGCTGTTTTTT; CDR3aa: CASSLFGVTANTGELFF
abundance: -; d_gene: -; j_gene: TRBJ1-6; v_gene: TRBV2; CDR3nt: TGTGCCAGCAGTGAGACAGTTAATTCACCCCTCCACTTT; CDR3aa: CASSETVNSPLHF
abundance: once; d_gene: -; j_gene: TRBJ2-7; v_gene: TRBV10-3; CDR3nt: TGTGCCATCAGTCTATTTAAGGCAGAGACAAAGAGCCACGAGCAGTACTTC; CDR3aa: CAISLFKAETKSHEQYF
abundance: -; d_gene: TRBD1; j_gene: TRBJ1-2; v_gene: TRBV4-2; CDR3nt: TGTGCCAGCAGCCAAGGGACTGATCGGGACAGGATCTATGGCTACACCTTC; CDR3aa: CASSQGTDRDRIYGYTF
abundance: -; d_gene: TRBD1; j_gene: TRBJ1-3; v_gene: TRBV6-5; CDR3nt: TGTGCCAGCACAGGGGGGCTTGGAGGAAACACCATATATTTT; CDR3aa: CASTGGLGGNTIYF
abundance: -; d_gene: TRBD1; j_gene: TRBJ1-6; v_gene: TRBV28; CDR3nt: TGTGCCAGCAGTTTAGTGCAGGGGGGCCTACCGAGCTCCTATAATTCACCCCTCCACTTT; CDR3aa: CASSLVQGGLPSSYNSPLHF
abundance: -; d_gene: -; j_gene: TRBJ2-1; v_gene: TRBV19; CDR3nt: TGTGCCAGTAGTATACAAGCGATAGGTGAGCAGTTCTTC; CDR3aa: CASSIQAIGEQFF
abundance: -; d_gene: -; j_gene: TRBJ2-2; v_gene: TRBV25-1; CDR3nt: TGTGCCAGCAGATCCCTAGGAGGGGACCCGAACACCGGGGAGCTGTTTTTT; CDR3aa: CASRSLGGDPNTGELFF
abundance: -; d_gene: -; j_gene: TRBJ2-1; v_gene: TRBV7-6; CDR3nt: TGTGCCAGCAGCAGGACCCCATTGGAAGCGGAGGTAGGCTATGAGCAGTTCTTC; CDR3aa: CASSRTPLEAEVGYEQFF
abundance: -; d_gene: TRBD1; j_gene: TRBJ1-5; v_gene: TRBV27; CDR3nt: TGTGCCAGCAGCTTAACGGGACAGGGGAATCAGCCCCAGCATTTT; CDR3aa: CASSLTGQGNQPQHF